This entry concerns a single T cell receptor (beta chain). Its antigen is unknown. This specimen comes from a study of regulatory and conventional T cells in RAG deficiency. Overall study findings and caveats: Omenn patients showed >75% Treg-Tconv overlap and shorter CDR3 lengths. Compared with controls, unique Treg TCR beta sequences dropped approximately 100-fold in Omenn syndrome and CID/AS.

V shed 5 bases and J 8 bases; nucleotides not matched to a gene: 15. The CDR3 is 16 amino acids. Germline V gene lookup returns CDR1 MNHEY and CDR2 SMNVEV (reference sequence). The data were produced by immunoSEQ multiplex PCR, yet TCRdb's version contains in-frame clones alone and is incomplete. The table includes some 28,000 clones, just over 90% detected once. The sorted regulatory T cells were CD4+, CD25-high and CD127-low, with genomic DNA sequenced. Another study also made use of these data, one on regulatory T cells. That paper notes: The primer mix had 52 TRBV and 13 TRBJ primers. Patient repertoires had restricted TRB V-J pairs and skewed V and J usage, most in Tregs.

The TCR originated in a human donor in good health. This rearrangement joins TRBV27 to TRBJ2-1, with 7 bases identical to TRBD1. The specimen was Tregs sorted from blood. The CDR3 sequence is CASSKTGPVYSDEQFF. The CDR3 DNA is TGTGCCAGCAGTAAGACAGGGCCTGTTTATAGCGATGAGCAGTTCTTC.